One TCR beta chain is described in this entry. The antigen remains undetermined. The sample originates from a study of cytomegalovirus exposure and HLA in healthy donors. Points from the study as a whole: The dataset shows that most TCR sequences were rare, while some public TCRs occurred in many donors.

This CDR3 is built from 16 residues. V lost 4 bases to trimming and J lost 2 bases; unmatched junction nucleotides: 8. CDR1 MDHEN and CDR2 SYDVKM come from the germline V gene. A multiplex PCR was run with 60 Vbeta primers and 13 Jbeta primers. TCRdb's table, derived via immunoSEQ multiplex PCR, lists solely in-frame clones and lacks some. The data hold some 110,000 clones, with around 73% observed a single time. The receptor was isolated from a middle-aged woman in good health and CMV-seronegative. The material sequenced was PBMCs. The V gene is TRBV28, the J gene TRBJ2-7, with 10 bases lining up with TRBD1. The DNA of the CDR3 is TGTGCCAGCAGTTCCCCCGGGACAGGGGCCCCCTACGAGCAGTACTTC. Its translation: CASSSPGTGAPYEQYF.